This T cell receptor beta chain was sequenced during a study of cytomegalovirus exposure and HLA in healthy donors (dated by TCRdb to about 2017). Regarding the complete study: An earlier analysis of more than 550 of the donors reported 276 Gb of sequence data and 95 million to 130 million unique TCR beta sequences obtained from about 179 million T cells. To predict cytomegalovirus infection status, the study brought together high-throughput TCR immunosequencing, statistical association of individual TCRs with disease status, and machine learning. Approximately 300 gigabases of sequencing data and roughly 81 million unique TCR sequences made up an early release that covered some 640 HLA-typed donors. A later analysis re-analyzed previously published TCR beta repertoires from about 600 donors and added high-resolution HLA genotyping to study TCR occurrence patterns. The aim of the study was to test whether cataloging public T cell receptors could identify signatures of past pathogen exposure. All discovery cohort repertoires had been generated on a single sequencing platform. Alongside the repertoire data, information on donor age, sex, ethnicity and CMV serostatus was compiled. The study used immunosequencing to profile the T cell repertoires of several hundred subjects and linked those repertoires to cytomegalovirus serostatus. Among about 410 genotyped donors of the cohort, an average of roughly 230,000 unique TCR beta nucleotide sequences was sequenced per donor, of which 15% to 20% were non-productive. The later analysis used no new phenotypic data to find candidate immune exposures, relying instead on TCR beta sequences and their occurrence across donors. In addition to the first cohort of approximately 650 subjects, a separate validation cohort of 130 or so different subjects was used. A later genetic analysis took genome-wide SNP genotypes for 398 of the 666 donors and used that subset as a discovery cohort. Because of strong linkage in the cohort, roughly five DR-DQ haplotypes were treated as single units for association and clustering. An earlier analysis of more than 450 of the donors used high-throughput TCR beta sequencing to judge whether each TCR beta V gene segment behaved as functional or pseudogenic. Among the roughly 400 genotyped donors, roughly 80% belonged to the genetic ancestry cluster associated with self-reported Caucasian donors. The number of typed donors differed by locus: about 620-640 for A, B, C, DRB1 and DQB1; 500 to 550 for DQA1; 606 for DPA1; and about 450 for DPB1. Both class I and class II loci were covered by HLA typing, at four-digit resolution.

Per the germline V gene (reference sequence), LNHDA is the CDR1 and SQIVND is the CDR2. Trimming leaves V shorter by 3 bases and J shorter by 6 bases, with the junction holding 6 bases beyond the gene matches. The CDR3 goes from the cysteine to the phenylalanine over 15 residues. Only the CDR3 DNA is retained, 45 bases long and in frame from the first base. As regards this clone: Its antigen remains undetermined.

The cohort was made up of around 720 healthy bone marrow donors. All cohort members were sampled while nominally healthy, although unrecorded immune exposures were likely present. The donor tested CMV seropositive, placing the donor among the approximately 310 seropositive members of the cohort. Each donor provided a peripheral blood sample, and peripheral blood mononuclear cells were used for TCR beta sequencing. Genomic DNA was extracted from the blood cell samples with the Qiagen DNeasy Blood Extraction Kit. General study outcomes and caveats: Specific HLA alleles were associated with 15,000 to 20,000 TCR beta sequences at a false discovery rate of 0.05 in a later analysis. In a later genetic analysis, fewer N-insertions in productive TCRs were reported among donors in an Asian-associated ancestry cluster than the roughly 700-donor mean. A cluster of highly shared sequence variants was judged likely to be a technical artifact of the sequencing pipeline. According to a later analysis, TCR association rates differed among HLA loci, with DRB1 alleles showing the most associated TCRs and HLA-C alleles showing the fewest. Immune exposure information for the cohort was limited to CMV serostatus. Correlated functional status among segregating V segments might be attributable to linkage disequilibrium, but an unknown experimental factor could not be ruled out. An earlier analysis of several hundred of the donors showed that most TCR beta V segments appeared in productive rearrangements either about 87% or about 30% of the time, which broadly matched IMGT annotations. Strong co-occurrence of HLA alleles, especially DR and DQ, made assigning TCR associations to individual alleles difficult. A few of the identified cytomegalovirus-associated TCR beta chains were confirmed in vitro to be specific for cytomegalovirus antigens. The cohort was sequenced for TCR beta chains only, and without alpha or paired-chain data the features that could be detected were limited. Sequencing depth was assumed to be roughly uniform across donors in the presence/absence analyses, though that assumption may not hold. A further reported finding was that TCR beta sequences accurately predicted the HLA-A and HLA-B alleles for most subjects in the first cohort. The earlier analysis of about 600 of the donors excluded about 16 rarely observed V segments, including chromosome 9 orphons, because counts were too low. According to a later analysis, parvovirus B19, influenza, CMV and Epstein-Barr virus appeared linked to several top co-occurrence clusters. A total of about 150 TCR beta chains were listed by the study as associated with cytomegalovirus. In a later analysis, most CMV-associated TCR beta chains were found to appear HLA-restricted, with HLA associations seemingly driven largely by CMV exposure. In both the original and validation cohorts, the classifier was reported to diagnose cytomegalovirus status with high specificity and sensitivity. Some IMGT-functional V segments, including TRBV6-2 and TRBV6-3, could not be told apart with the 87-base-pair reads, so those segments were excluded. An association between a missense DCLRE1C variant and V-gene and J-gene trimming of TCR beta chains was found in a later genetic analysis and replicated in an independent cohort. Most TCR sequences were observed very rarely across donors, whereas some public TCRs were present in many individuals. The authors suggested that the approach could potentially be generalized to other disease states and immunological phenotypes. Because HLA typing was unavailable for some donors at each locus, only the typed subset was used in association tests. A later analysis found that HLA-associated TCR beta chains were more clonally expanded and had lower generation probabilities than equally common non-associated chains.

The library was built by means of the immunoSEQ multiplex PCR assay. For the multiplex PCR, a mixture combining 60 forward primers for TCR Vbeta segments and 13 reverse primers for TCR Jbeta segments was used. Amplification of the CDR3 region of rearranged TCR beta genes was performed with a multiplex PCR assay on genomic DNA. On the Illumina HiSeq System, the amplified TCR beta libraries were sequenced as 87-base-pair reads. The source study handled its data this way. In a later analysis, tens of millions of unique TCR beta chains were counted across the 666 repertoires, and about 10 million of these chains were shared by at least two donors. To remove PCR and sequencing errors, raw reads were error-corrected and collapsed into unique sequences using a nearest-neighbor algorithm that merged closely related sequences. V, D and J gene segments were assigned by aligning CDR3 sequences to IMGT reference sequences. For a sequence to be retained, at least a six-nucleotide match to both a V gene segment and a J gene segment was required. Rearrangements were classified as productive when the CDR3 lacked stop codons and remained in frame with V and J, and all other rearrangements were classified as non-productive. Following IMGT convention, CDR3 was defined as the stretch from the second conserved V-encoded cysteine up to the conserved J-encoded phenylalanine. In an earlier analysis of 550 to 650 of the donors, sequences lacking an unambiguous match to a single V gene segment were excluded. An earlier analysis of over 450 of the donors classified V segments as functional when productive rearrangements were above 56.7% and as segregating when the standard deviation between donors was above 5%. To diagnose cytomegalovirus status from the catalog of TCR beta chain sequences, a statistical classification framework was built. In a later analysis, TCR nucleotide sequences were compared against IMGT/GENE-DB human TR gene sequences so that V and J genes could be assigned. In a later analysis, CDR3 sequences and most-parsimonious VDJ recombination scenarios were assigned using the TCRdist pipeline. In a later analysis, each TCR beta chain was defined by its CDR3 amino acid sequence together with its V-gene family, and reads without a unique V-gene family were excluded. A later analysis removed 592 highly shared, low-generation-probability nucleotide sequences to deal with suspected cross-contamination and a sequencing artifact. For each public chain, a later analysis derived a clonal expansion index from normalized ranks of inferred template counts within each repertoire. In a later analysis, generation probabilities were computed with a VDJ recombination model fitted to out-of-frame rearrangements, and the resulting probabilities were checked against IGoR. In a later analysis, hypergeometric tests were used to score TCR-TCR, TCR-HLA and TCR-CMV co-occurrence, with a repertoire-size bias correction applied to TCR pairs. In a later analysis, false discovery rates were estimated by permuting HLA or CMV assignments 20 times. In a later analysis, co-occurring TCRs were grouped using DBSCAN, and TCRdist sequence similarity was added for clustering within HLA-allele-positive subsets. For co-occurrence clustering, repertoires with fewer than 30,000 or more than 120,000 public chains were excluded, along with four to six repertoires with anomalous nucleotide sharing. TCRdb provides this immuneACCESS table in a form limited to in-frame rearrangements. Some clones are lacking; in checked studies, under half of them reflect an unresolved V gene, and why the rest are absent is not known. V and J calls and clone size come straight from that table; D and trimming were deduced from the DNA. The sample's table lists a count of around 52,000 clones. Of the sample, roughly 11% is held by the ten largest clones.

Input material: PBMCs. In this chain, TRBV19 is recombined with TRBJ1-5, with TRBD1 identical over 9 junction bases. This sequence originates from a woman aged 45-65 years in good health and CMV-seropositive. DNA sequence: TGTGCCAGTAGTATGACAGGGGGTATCAGTCAGCCCCAGCATTTT. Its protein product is CASSMTGGISQPQHF.